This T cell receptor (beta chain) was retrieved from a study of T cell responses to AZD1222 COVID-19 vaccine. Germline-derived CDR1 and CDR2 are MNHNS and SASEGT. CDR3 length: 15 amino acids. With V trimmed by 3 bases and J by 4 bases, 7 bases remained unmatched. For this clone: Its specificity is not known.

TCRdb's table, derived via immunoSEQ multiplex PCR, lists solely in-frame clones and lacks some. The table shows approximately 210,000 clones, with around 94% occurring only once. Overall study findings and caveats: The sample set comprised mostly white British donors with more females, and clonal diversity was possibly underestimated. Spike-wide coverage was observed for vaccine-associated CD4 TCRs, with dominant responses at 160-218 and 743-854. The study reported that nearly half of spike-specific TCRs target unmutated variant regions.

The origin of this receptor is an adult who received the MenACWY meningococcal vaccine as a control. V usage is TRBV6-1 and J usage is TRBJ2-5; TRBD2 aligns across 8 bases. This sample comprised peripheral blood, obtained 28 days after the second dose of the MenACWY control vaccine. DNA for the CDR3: TGTGCCAGCAGTGATAAGGCGGGGGGTATAGAGACCCAGTACTTC. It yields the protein CASSDKAGGIETQYF.